This paragraph reports one T cell receptor beta chain. The antigen is not known. This sample was taken from a study of Ad26.COV2.S vaccination and SARS-CoV-2 variants. As for the study in general: Ad26.COV2.S arm of COV1001 included the donor. Study results and limitations: The TCR breadth and depth analyses may have produced an underestimate of total T cell responses.

Treatment denoted: 15 to 20 received Ad26.COV2.S at low or high dose, single or two shots; about five received placebo; per-sample allocation not given. Day 63 after the first vaccine or placebo injection was the time point for sampling. Vaccination employed an Ad26 vector expressing the Wuhan-strain SARS-CoV-2 spike. The table came from immunoSEQ multiplex PCR; TCRdb's copy has only in-frame clones and leaves some out. Of fewer than 400,000 clones detected, approximately 86% appear once; the ten largest clones hold 1.9%. The CDR3 totals 13 residues. The V and J ends lost 3 bases and 5 bases respectively, with 11 bases between them. Germline CDR1 and CDR2: SGDLS and YYNGEE.

The source of this sequence is a person aged 18 to 65 who received the Ad26.COV2.S COVID-19 vaccine or a placebo. This chain joins TRBV9 and TRBJ1-1; tentatively, D is TRBD1 (6 bases). Sequences were derived from peripheral blood, sampled in a trial of Ad26.COV2.S vaccine versus placebo. In DNA, the CDR3 is TGTGCCAGCAGCGGCAAAACAGGGACTGAAGCTTTCTTT. Translated, it gives CASSGKTGTEAFF. The full variable domain, its missing parts supplied by reference TRBV9 and TRBJ1-1, is DSGVTQTPKHLITATGQRVTLRCSPRSGDLSVYWYQQSLDQGLQFLIQYYNGEERAKGNILERFSAQQFPDLHSELNLSSLELGDSALYFCASSGKTGTEAFFGQGTRLTVV.